The present T cell receptor (beta chain) was sequenced within a study of blood T cell repertoires in COVID-19. Background on the study: COVID-19 samples, acute and convalescent, were from the United States, Italy and Spain.

In terms of age and location, participants ranged from roughly 18 to 95 years and lived in fewer than 30 US areas. Trimming removed 4 bases from V and 5 bases from J, with 5 bases in between. There are 11 residues in the CDR3. As processed by the authors: Scientists estimated how many nucleated cells there were by amplifying reference gene primers. Clones were sequenced by immunoSEQ multiplex PCR, and TCRdb holds only the in-frame ones, with some missing. V and J calls plus clone size are reproduced from that table; the DNA served to infer D and trimming. The profile shows roughly 270,000 clones, roughly 80% of them singletons.

Sequenced: PBMCs or T cells enriched from blood (not recorded which). The clonotype originates from a man aged 35 to 55 who had been exposed to COVID-19. The chain combines TRBV12-3 or TRBV12-4 with TRBJ1-1, with a possible D match to TRBD1 (5 bases). CDR3 region: CASSSGTEAFF. As DNA, the CDR3 is TGTGCCAGCAGTTCAGGGACTGAAGCTTTCTTT.